This T cell receptor beta chain was captured by sequencing in a study of beta chain features in type 1 diabetes. General study findings and limits: PCR might pick shorter templates more often, in the same way for patients and controls. People with Type 1 diabetes carried modestly yet significantly shorter TCRB CDR3s in all four CD4+ subsets. VDJ junctions sequenced from type 1 diabetes patients showed fewer insertions and more deletions.

CDR3 length: 12 residues. Germline values: CDR1 SQVTM, CDR2 ANQGSEA. The V segment lost 6 bases and the J segment 10 bases; nucleotides outside the gene matches: 8. One heparinised blood draw, averaging about 120 mL, came from each donor. To note about this clone: Its antigen is currently unknown.

TCRB transcripts that were expressed got sequenced, as all of the isolated RNA had been reverse transcribed. Reads from naive, central memory and regulatory T cell samples averaged about 3.3 million. This table comes from immunoSEQ multiplex PCR, and its TCRdb copy is limited to in-frame clones, with some not included. The repertoire consists of about 170,000 clones, with approximately 8% occurring once and the leading ten covering 0.5% to 0.55%. The V and J genes are TRBV29-1 and TRBJ1-4, with 7 bases that match TRBD1. Input material: central memory CD4+ T cells from blood. The receptor's source is a man aged 18 to 29 with type 1 diabetes. The chain's CDR3 is CSVGDRDGKLFF. In nucleotides, the CDR3 is TGCAGCGTGGGAGACAGGGACGGAAAACTGTTTTTT. Complete variable domain (other parts from reference TRBV29-1 and TRBJ1-4): SAVISQKPSRDICQRGTSLTIQCQVDSQVTMMFWYRQQPGQSLTLIATANQGSEATYESGFVIDKFPISRPNLTFSTLTVSNMSPEDSSIYLCSVGDRDGKLFFGSGTQLSVL.